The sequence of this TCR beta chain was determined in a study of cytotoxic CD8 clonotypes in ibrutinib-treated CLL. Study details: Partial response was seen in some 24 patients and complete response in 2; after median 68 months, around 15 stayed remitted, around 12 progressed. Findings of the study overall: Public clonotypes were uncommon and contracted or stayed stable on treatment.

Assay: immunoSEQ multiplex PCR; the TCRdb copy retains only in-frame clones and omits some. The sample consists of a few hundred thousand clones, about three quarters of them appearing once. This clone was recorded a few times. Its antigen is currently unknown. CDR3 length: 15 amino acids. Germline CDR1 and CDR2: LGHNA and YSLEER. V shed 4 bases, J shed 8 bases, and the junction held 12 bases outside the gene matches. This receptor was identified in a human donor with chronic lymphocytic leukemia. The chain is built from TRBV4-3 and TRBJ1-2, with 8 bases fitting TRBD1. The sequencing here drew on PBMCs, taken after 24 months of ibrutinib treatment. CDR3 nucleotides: TGCGCCAGCAGCCTCTGGGACAGGCCCTCAGGGGGCTACACCTTC. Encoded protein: CASSLWDRPSGGYTF.